Shown below are 31 T cell receptor beta chains from a single sample sequenced in a study of somatic mutations in cytotoxic T cells in rheumatoid arthritis. Sequenced by immunoSEQ multiplex PCR; TCRdb stores in-frame clones only, minus some. The sample has approximately 9,600 clones, roughly 80% seen once. The specimen sequenced was CD8+ T cells sorted from blood. The receptors originated from an adult with rheumatoid arthritis.

The chain links TRBV9 to TRBJ2-1; D is unclear. The CDR3 sequence is 14 residues long. V was cut by 0 bases and J by 10 bases, with 14 bases left in between. Germline V lookup: CDR1 SGDLS, CDR2 YYNGEE. The CDR3 loop reads CASSVGLFPDEQFF. The CDR3 nucleotides are TGTGCCAGCAGCGTAGGGCTATTCCCGGACGAGCAGTTCTTC.

The chain links TRBV6-5 to TRBJ2-3; D not resolved. CDR1 and CDR2 from the germline V gene are MNHEY and SVGAGI. V lost 6 bases, J lost 4 bases, and 14 bases lay in between. The CDR3 is made up of 14 amino acids. Here the CDR3 reads CASRWLVAADTQYF. The CDR3 nucleotides read TGTGCCAGCAGGTGGCTAGTTGCGGCAGATACGCAGTATTTT.

This sequence joins TRBV5-1 and TRBJ2-4; 10 bases map to TRBD2. V gave up 0 bases and J gave up 1 base; unmatched junction bases: 7. Germline lookup yields CDR1 SGHRS and CDR2 YFSETQ. The length of the CDR3 is 18 residues. The CDR3 region is CASSLGLAGAWAKNIQYF. In DNA, the CDR3 is TGCGCCAGCAGCTTGGGGCTAGCGGGGGCCTGGGCCAAAAACATTCAGTACTTC.

The chain employs TRBV19 and TRBJ2-2, with D unresolved. Germline loops: CDR1 LNHDA, CDR2 SQIVND (reference sequence). The CDR3 runs 12 residues. The V gene lost 2 bases and the J gene lost 7 bases, with 5 bases spanning the gap. The CDR3 bases are TGTGCCAGTAGTATAATCGGCGGGGAGCTGTTTTTT. It yields the protein CASSIIGGELFF.

This clone was found once. This chain connects TRBV6-5 to TRBJ2-3; possibly TRBD2 for D (5 bases). The V gene lost 6 bases and the J gene lost 1 base, with 14 bases spanning the gap. The CDR3 consists of 15 residues. CDR1 and CDR2 (germline): MNHEY, SVGAGI. CDR3 sequence reads: CASSSTSEGTDTQYF. The CDR3 DNA is TGTGCCAGCAGCTCTACTTCGGAGGGCACAGATACGCAGTATTTT.

CDR3 protein: CASSLDRAGNTIYF. The CDR3, as DNA: TGTGCCAGCAGCTTAGACAGGGCTGGAAACACCATATATTTT. The chain carries TRBV7-9 and TRBJ1-3; perhaps TRBD1 as D (6 bases). The CDR3 totals 14 residues. V was pared by 1 base and J by 2 bases, with 6 bases between. Germline CDR1 and CDR2: SEHNR and FQNEAQ (reference sequence).

The V and J genes are TRBV2 and TRBJ2-1; D is ambiguous. V was trimmed by 4 bases and J by 4 bases, leaving 8 bases between them. The CDR3 consists of 13 residues. Per germline, CDR1 SNHLY and CDR2 FYNNEI. In DNA, the CDR3 is TGTGCCAGCAGTGGCGGACCATACAATGAGCAGTTCTTC. Translated, it gives CASSGGPYNEQFF. Using reference TRBV2 and TRBJ2-1 for the parts outside the CDR3, the full variable domain is EPEVTQTPSHQVTQMGQEVILRCVPISNHLYFYWYRQILGQKVEFLVSFYNNEISEKSEIFDDQFSVERPDGSNFTLKIRSTKLEDSAMYFCASSGGPYNEQFFGPGTRLTVL.

V gene TRBV6-4 combines with J gene TRBJ1-1; possibly TRBD1 for D (5 bases). The V gene lost 1 base and the J gene lost 5 bases, with 8 bases spanning the gap. The CDR3 totals 13 residues. Germline loops: CDR1 MRHNA, CDR2 SNTAGT. CDR3 DNA: TGTGCCAGCAGTGACTACGGGGGAACTGAAGCTTTCTTT. Translation gives CASSDYGGTEAFF.

The chain combines TRBV4-2 with TRBJ2-3; 10 bases match TRBD2. CDR1 is LGHNA and CDR2 is YNFKEQ in the germline V gene. V was pared by 4 bases and J by 7 bases, with 11 bases of the junction left unmatched. This CDR3 spans 16 amino acids. CDR3 loop: CASSPGGLADAYTQYF. For the CDR3, the DNA is TGTGCCAGCAGCCCGGGCGGACTAGCGGACGCTTATACGCAGTATTTT.

V usage is TRBV7-8 and J usage is TRBJ1-1, with 12 bases identical to TRBD1. The CDR3 extends over 15 amino acids. Germline V gives CDR1 SGHVS, CDR2 FQNEAQ. The junction had 7 bases not matched to a gene; V was cut back by 5 bases and J by 6 bases. Written as DNA, the CDR3 is TGTGCCAGCAGCCACAGGGACAGGGGGCGCGCTGAAGCTTTCTTT. Translated, it gives CASSHRDRGRAEAFF.

The chain recombines TRBV27 with TRBJ2-5; 9 bases are a match to TRBD1. Per the germline V gene, CDR1 is MNHEY and CDR2 is SMNVEV (reference sequence). V lost 5 bases, J lost 5 bases, and 3 bases stayed unmatched. The CDR3 has 13 residues. CDR3 protein: CASSIGTGETQYF. In nucleotides, the CDR3 is TGTGCCAGCAGTATAGGGACAGGGGAGACCCAGTACTTC.

The chain carries TRBV9 and TRBJ1-2; perhaps TRBD1 as D (6 bases). Germline V gene data show CDR1 as SGDLS and CDR2 as YYNGEE. The ends were cut back, 0 bases at V and 3 bases at J, with 12 bases in the middle. The CDR3 consists of 15 residues. The CDR3: CASSVAGVVYYGYTF. Here the CDR3 DNA reads TGTGCCAGCAGCGTAGCAGGGGTCGTTTACTATGGCTACACCTTC.

This chain uses TRBV5-1 with TRBJ1-1; TRBD1 is a possible D gene (5 bases). Germline CDR1 and CDR2: SGHRS and YFSETQ. The CDR3 runs 17 residues. V lost 6 bases to trimming and J lost 4 bases, with 25 bases between them. CDR3 residues: CASKMGQKDPMSTEAFF. CDR3 in DNA: TGCGCCAGCAAAATGGGGCAGAAAGATCCGATGAGCACTGAAGCTTTCTTT.

This chain links TRBV5-6 with TRBJ2-5; D not resolved. Trimming left V 0 bases short and J 0 bases short, with 6 bases between. The CDR3 length is 14 residues. Germline V lookup: CDR1 SGHDT, CDR2 YYEEEE. The CDR3 loop is CASSLAGYQETQYF. CDR3 nucleotide sequence: TGTGCCAGCAGCTTGGCAGGATACCAAGAGACCCAGTACTTC. Full variable domain (outside the CDR3, taken from reference TRBV5-6 and TRBJ2-5): DAGVTQSPTHLIKTRGQQVTLRCSPKSGHDTVSWYQQALGQGPQFIFQYYEEEERQRGNFPDRFSGHQFPNYSSELNVNALLLGDSALYLCASSLAGYQETQYFGPGTRLLVL.

The gene calls are TRBV9 and TRBJ1-3; TRBD1 is a possible D gene (6 bases). Germline CDR1 is SGDLS and CDR2 is YYNGEE. This CDR3 comprises 13 residues. The V gene lost 3 bases and the J gene lost 7 bases, with 11 bases spanning the gap. The CDR3 loop is CASSEEGVNTIYF. CDR3 in DNA: TGTGCCAGCAGCGAGGAGGGGGTGAACACCATATATTTT.

The rearrangement joins TRBV7-9 to TRBJ2-2; the match to TRBD2 covers 7 bases. CDR3 length: 17 residues. CDR1 SEHNR and CDR2 FQNEAQ come from the germline V gene (reference sequence). The V and J ends lost 5 bases and 7 bases, in that order; junction bases with no gene match: 16. The CDR3: CASSPSEGRASVGELFF. Written as DNA, the CDR3 is TGTGCCAGCAGCCCGTCAGAAGGGAGGGCGTCGGTCGGGGAGCTGTTTTTT.

The chain combines TRBV5-6 with TRBJ2-1; D is ambiguous. CDR3 length equals 16 residues. Looked up from germline, CDR1 is SGHDT and CDR2 is YYEEEE. Trimming removed 4 bases from V and 4 bases from J, with 18 bases in between. The CDR3 DNA reads as TGTGCCAGCAGCCCGCCGACACTTAGTCAATACAATGAGCAGTTCTTC. Protein product: CASSPPTLSQYNEQFF.

The chain carries TRBV28 and TRBJ2-1, with D hard to call. Trimming took 1 base from V and 14 from J, leaving 12 bases between them. Germline CDR1 MDHEN, CDR2 SYDVKM. This CDR3 region has 12 residues. CDR3 protein: CASSLSRQLEFF. CDR3 nucleotide sequence: TGTGCCAGCAGTTTATCAAGGCAGTTGGAGTTCTTC.

This clone was picked up one time. V and J are TRBV6-1 and TRBJ1-5, with unresolved D. V was clipped by 1 base and J by 0 bases, with 10 bases between them. From germline, CDR1 is MNHNS and CDR2 SASEGT. This CDR3 is 16 amino acids long. The CDR3 loop reads CASSEDRQYSNQPQHF. The DNA of the CDR3 is TGTGCCAGCAGTGAAGATAGGCAGTATAGCAATCAGCCCCAGCATTTT.

This clone was detected only once. The chain joins TRBV11-3 to TRBJ2-2, with TRBD2 matching 8 bases. V was pared by 1 base and J by 5 bases, with 3 bases of the junction left unmatched. From germline, CDR1 is SGHNT and CDR2 YENEEA. This CDR3 comprises 15 residues. CDR3 sequence: CASSLGSGGTGELFF. CDR3 nucleotides: TGTGCCAGCAGCTTAGGAAGCGGGGGAACCGGGGAGCTGTTTTTT. The full variable domain, completed using reference TRBV11-3 and TRBJ2-2, is EAGVVQSPRYKIIEKKQPVAFWCNPISGHNTLYWYLQNLGQGPELLIRYENEEAVDDSQLPKDRFSAERLKGVDSTLKIQPAELGDSAVYLCASSLGSGGTGELFFGEGSRLTVL.

The genes are TRBV4-1 and TRBJ1-4; D not certain. V was trimmed by 0 bases and J by 8 bases, leaving 16 bases between them. Germline CDR1 is MGHRA and CDR2 is YSYEKL. CDR3 size: 16 residues. The CDR3: CASSQDPPMVGEKLFF. The CDR3 nucleotides read TGCGCCAGCAGCCAAGATCCGCCCATGGTGGGCGAAAAACTGTTTTTT.

The rearrangement joins TRBV19 to TRBJ1-1, with TRBD1 matching over 7 bases. V lost 5 bases to trimming and J lost 3 bases; unmatched junction nucleotides: 12. There are 16 residues in the CDR3. CDR1 is LNHDA and CDR2 is SQIVND in the germline V gene (reference sequence). The CDR3 DNA reads TGTGCCAGTAGTCCACGACAGGGAGGGGTTCACACTGAAGCTTTCTTT. It translates to CASSPRQGGVHTEAFF.

In nucleotides, the CDR3 is TGTGCCAGCAGTACGGGACTAGCGGGGGGTAGTACAGATACGCAGTATTTT. Translated, it gives CASSTGLAGGSTDTQYF. This chain links TRBV9 with TRBJ2-3; 15 nucleotides align to TRBD2. With V trimmed by 5 bases and J by 3 bases, 7 bases remained unmatched. Germline assignment: CDR1 SGDLS and CDR2 YYNGEE. The length of the CDR3 is 17 residues.

The chain links TRBV9 to TRBJ2-7; possible D gene TRBD1, 6 bases. V lost 3 bases to trimming and J lost 6 bases, with 19 bases between them. The V gene's germline CDR1 is SGDLS and CDR2 YYNGEE. The CDR3 is 15 residues long. This CDR3 is CASSDSPQGSSEQYF. CDR3 nucleotide sequence: TGTGCCAGCAGCGATAGCCCTCAGGGGTCCAGCGAGCAGTACTTC. Filled out from reference TRBV9 and TRBJ2-7, the complete variable domain reads DSGVTQTPKHLITATGQRVTLRCSPRSGDLSVYWYQQSLDQGLQFLIQYYNGEERAKGNILERFSAQQFPDLHSELNLSSLELGDSALYFCASSDSPQGSSEQYFGPGTRLTVT.

This rearrangement joins TRBV5-6 to TRBJ2-5, with 7 bases aligning to TRBD2. The trim removed 4 bases at V and 0 bases at J, leaving 3 bases unmatched. The CDR3 is 14 residues long. From germline, CDR1 is SGHDT and CDR2 YYEEEE. For the CDR3, the DNA is TGTGCCAGCAGCGGTAGCGGGTACCAAGAGACCCAGTACTTC. Protein: CASSGSGYQETQYF.

This clone is a singleton in its sample. The chain couples TRBV9 to TRBJ2-1, with D perhaps assigned TRBD1 or TRBD2 (6 bases each). The CDR3 is made up of 14 amino acids. Germline loops: CDR1 SGDLS, CDR2 YYNGEE. V lost 3 bases and J lost 9, with 16 bases in between. This CDR3 is CASSEGGTVLEQFF. DNA for the CDR3: TGTGCCAGCAGCGAGGGGGGTACAGTCCTTGAGCAGTTCTTC.

V is TRBV5-4 and J is TRBJ1-3; D uncertain. The germline V and J ends were trimmed by 4 bases and 2 bases, with 16 bases remaining between them. The CDR3 sequence is 16 residues long. From germline, CDR1 is SGHNT and CDR2 YYREEE (reference sequence). CDR3 in amino acids: CASSQTLTNTGNTIYF. DNA for the CDR3: TGTGCCAGCAGCCAGACTCTAACCAACACTGGAAACACCATATATTTT.

V and J are TRBV4-1 and TRBJ2-7; the D gene is possibly TRBD2 (5 bases). The CDR3 runs 13 residues. Germline V CDR1 and CDR2: MGHRA, YSYEKL. Trimming took 2 bases from V and 9 from J, leaving 14 bases between them. This CDR3 is CASSQPPFEGQYF. For the CDR3, the DNA is TGCGCCAGCAGCCAACCCCCATTTGAGGGGCAGTACTTC.

J is TRBJ2-5 and V is TRBV30; D might be TRBD1 (5 bases). The V and J ends lost 0 bases and 1 base respectively, with 12 bases between them. The CDR3 length is 15 residues. Germline V gene data show CDR1 as GTSNPN and CDR2 as SVGIG (reference sequence). As DNA, the CDR3 is TGTGCCTGGAGTGTAGCAGGGCTCCTCCAAGAGACCCAGTACTTC. The encoded protein is CAWSVAGLLQETQYF.

J is TRBJ1-1 and V is TRBV19; weak D call: TRBD1 (6 bases). This CDR3 is 13 amino acids long. Germline V gives CDR1 LNHDA, CDR2 SQIVND (reference sequence). Between the trimmed V and J ends, which lost 7 bases and 11 bases, there was a span of 20 bases. In DNA form, the CDR3 reads TGTGCCAGTATTGGGGCGGGGGCTAGAGGCGCTTTCTTT. It yields the protein CASIGAGARGAFF.

The chain joins TRBV12-5 to TRBJ2-7; 8 bases match TRBD1. CDR1 is LGHNT, CDR2 FRNRAP, per germline. The V segment lost 1 base and the J segment 3 bases; nucleotides outside the gene matches: 5. The CDR3 sequence is 15 residues long. The CDR3 DNA sequence: TGTGCTAGTGGTTTGGACTTGGACAGGGTCTACGAGCAGTACTTC. Its protein product is CASGLDLDRVYEQYF.